A single TCR beta chain is shown here with its context. Memory CD4+ cells were the fraction left after CD45RA+ naive selection. For every subset, genomic DNA was evenly distributed across several immunoSEQ plates. Authors' data handling: Junction-only sequences without quality scores came from ImmunoSEQ, so filtering differed. This table comes from immunoSEQ multiplex PCR, and its TCRdb copy is limited to in-frame clones, with some not included. The V and J calls and the clone size are those of that table, but D and trimming were determined from the DNA. The data show 2 million to 3 million clones, more than 85% seen once. Trimming left V 1 base short and J 0 bases short, with 16 bases between. Per the germline V gene, CDR1 is SGHTA and CDR2 is FQGNSA. The CDR3 has 17 amino acids. These data are taken from a study of shared clonotypes between healthy human individuals.

Sequencing was performed on naive CD4+ T cells from PBMCs. Described subset: CD45RA+ positively selected. The chain is built from TRBV7-2 and TRBJ2-7; TRBD2 is a possible D gene (5 bases). This sequence originates from a young man in good health. Some clones in this sample may be carry-over from other donors' samples. The DNA for the CDR3 is TGTGCCAGCAGCTTAGATTGGTCCCTAGCCCGCTCCTACGAGCAGTACTTC. It translates to CASSLDWSLARSYEQYF. Full variable domain (missing parts from reference TRBV7-2 and TRBJ2-7): GAGVSQSPSNKVTEKGKDVELRCDPISGHTALYWYRQSLGQGLEFLIYFQGNSAPDKSGLPSDRFSAERTGGSVSTLTIQRTQQEDSAVYLCASSLDWSLARSYEQYFGPGTRLTVT.